This note documents a single TCR beta chain sequence. This entry comes from a study of T cell responses to AZD1222 COVID-19 vaccine. Profiling relied on immunoSEQ multiplex PCR, and the TCRdb table lists in-frame clones only, not all of them. The sample carries 150,000 or so clones, 85% to 95% recorded once. This CDR3 contains 12 residues. The J segment lost 12 bases and the V segment lost 6 bases, leaving 8 bases of the junction unmatched. Germline values: CDR1 MRHNA, CDR2 SNTAGT. The material sequenced was peripheral blood, taken on day 0 of AZD1222 vaccination. The chain links TRBV6-4 to TRBJ1-1, with 9 bases aligning to TRBD1. The sequence was obtained from an adult in good health. The CDR3 sequence is CASRGTGQVTFF. The CDR3, as DNA: TGTGCCAGCAGAGGGACAGGGCAGGTGACTTTCTTT.